This is a list of T cell receptor beta chains from one sample in a study of graft-versus-host responses after intestinal transplantation. Antigens for these TCRs are unknown. Sequencing used immunoSEQ multiplex PCR; TCRdb keeps in-frame clones, though not all of them. The sample lists roughly 99,000 clones, 80% to 90% occurring once. The sample here was unstimulated CD4+ T cells sorted from spleen or lymph node cells, taken before transplant. All receptors derive from a human donor who was the organ donor for an intestinal transplant. Each CDR3 is given with its conserved first and last residue. The D gene is left open where the match is weak. Size is omitted from some rows. Given values are once, few, many or a class for expanded clones.

clone size	J gene	V gene	D gene	CDR3 DNA	CDR3 protein
.	TRBJ2-3	TRBV19	TRBD1	TGTGCCAGTAGTATGCCCCGGACAGGTACTAGCACAGATACGCAGTATTTT	CASSMPRTGTSTDTQYF
.	TRBJ1-2	TRBV5-4	.	TGTGCCAGCAGCTTGGACAGGGACGGCTATGGCTACACCTTC	CASSLDRDGYGYTF
few	TRBJ1-1	TRBV7-2	TRBD1	TGTGCCAGCAGCTCCCAGGGGGGGTGGGACACTGAAGCTTTCTTT	CASSSQGGWDTEAFF
few	TRBJ1-2	TRBV5-6	.	TGTGCCAGCAGCTTAATCACAGGGACCTATGGCTACACCTTC	CASSLITGTYGYTF
.	TRBJ2-5	TRBV4-2	TRBD2	TGTGCCAGCAGCCCCCGGGTCGGCGGGAGATTATTAGAGACCCAGTACTTC	CASSPRVGGRLLETQYF
.	TRBJ2-7	TRBV11-2	.	TGTGCCAGCAGCCCCGCCAGGGGCGGAGTATACGAGCAGTACTTC	CASSPARGGVYEQYF
.	TRBJ2-5	TRBV2	.	TGTGCCAGCAGTGGGCTGAGGGACACCCAAGAGACCCAGTACTTC	CASSGLRDTQETQYF
.	TRBJ1-3	TRBV6-5	.	TGTGCCAGCAGTTATCGACGAACCTCTGGAAACACCATATATTTT	CASSYRRTSGNTIYF
.	TRBJ1-4	TRBV7-3	.	TGTGCCAGCAGCTCAGGACGTAATGAAAAACTGTTTTTT	CASSSGRNEKLFF
few	TRBJ1-2	TRBV7-9	.	TGTGCCAGCAGCTTAATGTCCAGGGGAGGTGGCTACACCTTC	CASSLMSRGGGYTF
.	TRBJ1-2	TRBV5-1	TRBD1	TGCGCCAGCAGCGAGGACAGGGATCGTGGCTACACCTTC	CASSEDRDRGYTF
.	TRBJ1-2	TRBV30	.	TGTGCCTGGAGTGTAATCTATGGCTACACCTTC	CAWSVIYGYTF
.	TRBJ1-1	TRBV7-3	.	TGTGCCAGCAGCTTAGGGGATGCTTGGGGGGACCAGAACACTGAAGCTTTCTTT	CASSLGDAWGDQNTEAFF
.	TRBJ1-1	TRBV5-4	.	TGTGCCAGCAGCTTGGGAGCCAGAGGGACTGAAGCTTTCTTT	CASSLGARGTEAFF
.	TRBJ2-1	TRBV14	TRBD1	TGTGCCAGCAGCCAGATTTCCGGGACAGGGGCCTACAATGAGCAGTTCTTC	CASSQISGTGAYNEQFF
.	TRBJ2-5	TRBV5-1	TRBD1	TGCGCCAGCAGCCCGGGACAGGGAGTAAGTGAGACCCAGTACTTC	CASSPGQGVSETQYF
.	TRBJ1-6	TRBV9	TRBD1	TGTGCCAGCAGCCCCCGGGACAGGGTTAATTCACCCCTCCACTTT	CASSPRDRVNSPLHF
.	TRBJ1-5	TRBV6-6	.	TGTGCCAGCACCACAGGGTTTAATCAGCCCCAGCATTTT	CASTTGFNQPQHF
.	TRBJ2-1	TRBV5-1	TRBD2	TGCGCCAGCAGCCGCGCCGGTAGCGGGAGAGCAGGCAATGAGCAGTTCTTC	CASSRAGSGRAGNEQFF
.	TRBJ2-1	TRBV5-1	.	TGCGCCAGCAGCTTGGAAGGGGGGATCTATGAGCAGTTCTTC	CASSLEGGIYEQFF
.	TRBJ1-1	TRBV19	.	TGTGCCAGTAGTACTCGATATCCTCAGACAGCGAACACTGAAGCTTTCTTT	CASSTRYPQTANTEAFF
once	TRBJ1-2	TRBV7-2	.	TGTGCCAGCAGCTTATCACCCCTGACAGTTAACTATGGCTACACCTTC	CASSLSPLTVNYGYTF
.	TRBJ1-4	TRBV7-9	.	TGTGCCAGCAGCCAAGACCCGGGACGGGAAAAACTGTTTTTT	CASSQDPGREKLFF
.	TRBJ2-3	TRBV12-5	TRBD1	TGTGCTAGTGAAAATCCGGGACAGGGCACAGATACGCAGTATTTT	CASENPGQGTDTQYF
.	TRBJ2-2	TRBV7-9	.	TGTGCCAGCAGCTTCAGTACCGGGGAGCTGTTTTTT	CASSFSTGELFF
.	TRBJ2-2	TRBV7-9	TRBD2	TGTGCCAGCAGCTTAGCGAGGACTAGCGGCACCGGGGAGCTGTTTTTT	CASSLARTSGTGELFF
.	TRBJ1-4	TRBV6-5	.	TGTGCCAGCAGTTACCAAGGCAGGGTTTACGAAAAACTGTTTTTT	CASSYQGRVYEKLFF
.	TRBJ1-1	TRBV18	.	TGTGCCAGCTCAACAGATAACACTGAAGCTTTCTTT	CASSTDNTEAFF